Listed here are 29 T cell receptor beta chains from one sample, sequenced in a study of cytomegalovirus exposure and HLA in healthy donors. The primer mix had 60 Vbeta and 13 Jbeta primers. Data came from immunoSEQ multiplex PCR; TCRdb stores just in-frame clones and leaves some out. This table has approximately 130,000 clones, about 9.1% appearing once. Sequences were obtained from PBMCs. The receptors were sampled from a woman aged 40 to 55 in good health and CMV-seropositive.

This clone was seen only a few times. The chain recombines TRBV29-1 with TRBJ2-7; D is unclear. This CDR3 region has 12 residues. The germline V gene has CDR1 SQVTM and CDR2 ANQGSEA. V was shortened by 6 bases and J by 0 bases, with 9 bases between the two germline ends. This chain's CDR3 is CSVTWSSYEQYF. In nucleotides, the CDR3 is TGCAGCGTCACATGGAGCTCCTACGAGCAGTACTTC.

This chain connects TRBV5-1 to TRBJ1-5, with D tentatively TRBD1 (6 bases). Trimming took 0 bases from V and 5 from J, leaving 12 bases between them. The germline V gene has CDR1 SGHRS and CDR2 YFSETQ. There are 15 residues in the CDR3. The CDR3: CASSLAGTNHQPQHF. CDR3 sequence (DNA): TGCGCCAGCAGCTTGGCCGGGACAAATCATCAGCCCCAGCATTTT.

In its sample, this clone was seen a few times. CDR3 region: CASSPDRGRHEQFF. CDR3 nucleotides: TGTGCCAGCAGTCCGGACAGGGGGCGTCATGAGCAGTTCTTC. The chain recombines TRBV6-4 with TRBJ2-1, with TRBD1 matching 11 bases. V lost 5 bases to trimming and J lost 8 bases; unmatched junction nucleotides: 5. This CDR3 is built from 14 residues. Per germline, CDR1 MRHNA and CDR2 SNTAGT.

This CDR3 is CASSRDRQGGYTF. The CDR3 nucleotides are TGTGCCAGCAGCCGGGACAGGCAGGGGGGCTACACCTTC. The V call is TRBV7-2, the J call TRBJ1-2; 8 positions match TRBD1. Germline trimming cut 5 bases from V and 8 bases from J; bases unmatched to any gene: 7. The CDR3 loop spans 13 amino acids. Looked up from germline, CDR1 is SGHTA and CDR2 is FQGNSA. The full variable domain, with the rest looked up from reference TRBV7-2 and TRBJ1-2, is GAGVSQSPSNKVTEKGKDVELRCDPISGHTALYWYRQSLGQGLEFLIYFQGNSAPDKSGLPSDRFSAERTGGSVSTLTIQRTQQEDSAVYLCASSRDRQGGYTFGSGTRLTVV.

V is TRBV5-8 and J is TRBJ2-5; weak D call: TRBD1 (5 bases). V gave up 4 bases and J gave up 5 bases, with 12 bases separating them. Germline CDR1 reads SGHTS; CDR2 reads YDEGEE. There are 13 residues in the CDR3. The CDR3 loop is CASSDPRVETQYF. DNA for the CDR3: TGTGCCAGCAGCGACCCCAGGGTTGAGACCCAGTACTTC.

The V gene is TRBV7-6, the J gene TRBJ2-7, with 9 bases lining up with TRBD2. Germline V gene lookup returns CDR1 SGHVS and CDR2 FNYEAQ. V shed 1 base and J 7 bases; nucleotides not matched to a gene: 14. The CDR3 totals 17 residues. In DNA form, the CDR3 reads TGTGCCAGCAGCTTAGTCGGCGGGGGGGCCCAATCGGGGGAGCAGTACTTC. Amino acid sequence: CASSLVGGGAQSGEQYF. Together with reference TRBV7-6 and TRBJ2-7, the CDR3 gives the full variable domain: GAGVSQSPRYKVTKRGQDVALRCDPISGHVSLYWYRQALGQGPEFLTYFNYEAQQDKSGLPNDRFSAERPEGSISTLTIQRTEQRDSAMYRCASSLVGGGAQSGEQYFGPGTRLTVT.

This clone has only a few counts. The rearrangement joins TRBV6-1 to TRBJ1-1; no reliable D call. V lost 2 bases to trimming and J lost 0 bases, with 7 bases between them. The CDR3 sequence is 14 residues long. The germline V gene encodes CDR1 MNHNS and CDR2 SASEGT. The CDR3 DNA reads TGTGCCAGCAGTGAAATGGGCCTGAACACTGAAGCTTTCTTT. Translating it yields CASSEMGLNTEAFF.

This clone has a handful of counts. The V call is TRBV5-4, the J call TRBJ2-1; D not certain. Trimming left V 3 bases short and J 6 bases short, with 13 bases between. Germline CDR1 reads SGHNT; CDR2 reads YYREEE (reference sequence). The CDR3 is 14 amino acids. CDR3 sequence reads: CASSSLRVSNEQFF. The CDR3 bases are TGTGCCAGCAGCTCACTCCGGGTAAGCAATGAGCAGTTCTTC.

V gene TRBV7-9 combines with J gene TRBJ2-3; the D gene is possibly TRBD2 (5 bases). The germline V and J ends were trimmed by 3 bases and 4 bases, with 11 bases remaining between them. Germline V gene data show CDR1 as SEHNR and CDR2 as FQNEAQ (reference sequence). This CDR3 comprises 14 residues. The CDR3: CASSLRVHPDTQYF. The DNA of the CDR3 is TGTGCCAGCAGCTTGAGGGTCCATCCAGATACGCAGTATTTT.

This chain links TRBV5-5 with TRBJ2-2; D gene ambiguous. The germline CDR1 and CDR2 sequences are SGHKS and YYEKEE (reference sequence). CDR3 length: 13 residues. V was clipped by 1 base and J by 7 bases, with 8 bases between them. The CDR3 DNA reads TGTGCCAGCAGCTTGAGTTTCAGCGGGGAGCTGTTTTTT. Amino acid sequence: CASSLSFSGELFF. Filled out from reference TRBV5-5 and TRBJ2-2, the complete variable domain reads DAGVTQSPTHLIKTRGQQVTLRCSPISGHKSVSWYQQVLGQGPQFIFQYYEKEERGRGNFPDRFSARQFPNYSSELNVNALLLGDSALYLCASSLSFSGELFFGEGSRLTVL.

This clone was detected a few times. V and J are TRBV7-8 and TRBJ2-7; 9 nucleotides agree with TRBD1. Germline V gene data show CDR1 as SGHVS and CDR2 as FQNEAQ. With V trimmed by 1 base and J by 6 bases, 1 base remained unmatched. The CDR3 runs 13 residues. The DNA for the CDR3 is TGTGCCAGCAGCTTAGGGACAGGGGCCGAGCAGTACTTC. Translated: CASSLGTGAEQYF.

This clone was counted between two and nine times. At one of its ends the junction is not consistent with the germline gene, which may arise from a read error. Different DNA sequences within this sample yield the same CDR3. The chain employs TRBV6-5 and TRBJ1-4, with 7 bases aligning to TRBD1. The germline gives CDR1 MNHEY, CDR2 SVGAGI. The CDR3 is 16 amino acids. The CDR3 bases are TGTGCCAGCAGTTATCGCACAGGGGCTCCCAATGAAAAGCTGTTTTTT. Protein: CASSYRTGAPNEKLFF.

This clone was recorded a few times. The chain joins TRBV7-2 to TRBJ1-3; TRBD1 matches at 9 bases. J lost 3 bases, V lost 4 bases, and 4 bases had no gene match. The CDR3 is 15 amino acids. Germline loops: CDR1 SGHTA, CDR2 FQGNSA. Written as DNA, the CDR3 is TGTGCCAGCAGCTGGACAGGGGCGGGTGGAAACACCATATATTTT. This encodes CASSWTGAGGNTIYF.

This chain links TRBV11-3 with TRBJ2-5; D might be TRBD2 (7 bases). The CDR3 covers 16 residues. Germline CDR1 and CDR2: SGHNT and YENEEA. The V and J ends lost 1 base and 0 bases respectively, with 12 bases between them. Here the CDR3 DNA reads TGTGCCAGCAGCTTAGGTTTAGGGGGGGACCAAGAGACCCAGTACTTC. This encodes CASSLGLGGDQETQYF.

V gene TRBV6-6 combines with J gene TRBJ2-3; D is undetermined. V was pared by 1 base and J by 8 bases, with 10 bases between. This CDR3 contains 13 residues. The germline V gene encodes CDR1 MNHNY and CDR2 SVGAGI (reference sequence). DNA for the CDR3: TGTGCCAGCAGTTACTTAGGAGAAGGTACGCAGTATTTT. It translates to CASSYLGEGTQYF.

The V and J genes are TRBV5-1 and TRBJ2-2; tentatively, D is TRBD1 (5 bases). The CDR3 has 15 amino acids. Germline V CDR1 and CDR2: SGHRS, YFSETQ. Trimming cost V 1 base and J 1 base, with 8 bases left between them. The CDR3: CASSLRGGNTGELFF. DNA of the CDR3: TGCGCCAGCAGCTTGAGGGGTGGGAACACCGGGGAGCTGTTTTTT. Combining the CDR3 with reference TRBV5-1 and TRBJ2-2 gives the whole variable domain KAGVTQTPRYLIKTRGQQVTLSCSPISGHRSVSWYQQTPGQGLQFLFEYFSETQRNKGNFPGRFSGRQFSNSRSEMNVSTLELGDSALYLCASSLRGGNTGELFFGEGSRLTVL.

The J gene is TRBJ2-1, the V gene TRBV7-8; tentatively, D is TRBD2 (6 bases). The V and J ends lost 5 bases and 7 bases respectively, with 12 bases between them. From germline, CDR1 is SGHVS and CDR2 FQNEAQ. The CDR3 covers 13 residues. The CDR3 DNA is TGTGCCAGCAGCCTGGGGGGATGGAATGAGCAGTTCTTC. As protein: CASSLGGWNEQFF.

This sequence joins TRBV9 and TRBJ2-5; 11 bases are a match to TRBD2. Trimming at V came to 3 bases and at J to 0 bases, leaving 10 bases not matched to a gene. Germline loops: CDR1 SGDLS, CDR2 YYNGEE. The CDR3 is made up of 18 amino acids. This CDR3 reads CASSAQPPGLADQETQYF. The CDR3 DNA sequence: TGTGCCAGCAGCGCCCAACCTCCGGGACTAGCGGACCAAGAGACCCAGTACTTC.

V and J are TRBV29-1 and TRBJ1-5; D is possibly TRBD1 (6 bases). Germline CDR1 reads SQVTM; CDR2 reads ANQGSEA. The CDR3 runs to 12 residues. Trimming removed 4 bases from V and 7 bases from J, with 11 bases in between. The CDR3 protein is CSVGGGGQPQHF. In DNA, the CDR3 is TGCAGCGTTGGAGGGGGGGGGCAGCCCCAGCATTTT.

The rearrangement uses TRBV7-3 and TRBJ2-5, with D tentatively TRBD1 (6 bases). With 4 bases removed from V and 4 bases from J, the gap between germline ends came to 10 bases. CDR1 is SGHTA, CDR2 FQGTGA, per germline. The CDR3 has 13 amino acids. The CDR3 region is CASSSGVGETQYF. CDR3 coding DNA: TGTGCCAGCAGCTCAGGGGTAGGAGAGACCCAGTACTTC.

There are a few counts of this clone. The genes are TRBV6-5 and TRBJ1-2; D is unresolved. V was trimmed by 7 bases and J by 0 bases, leaving 15 bases between them. The CDR3 consists of 15 residues. The germline V gene encodes CDR1 MNHEY and CDR2 SVGAGI. The CDR3 DNA follows: TGTGCCAGCACCAAATGGAGGGAGGCTAACTATGGCTACACCTTC. Amino acid sequence: CASTKWREANYGYTF.

This rearrangement joins TRBV6-6 to TRBJ1-2; TRBD1 might be the D (5 bases). Trimming cost V 8 bases and J 0 bases, with 7 bases left between them. Germline CDR1 and CDR2: MNHNY and SVGAGI (reference sequence). The CDR3 covers 12 residues. This CDR3 reads CASQGPNYGYTF. The CDR3 DNA follows: TGTGCCAGCCAGGGCCCTAACTATGGCTACACCTTC.

This clone was seen only a few times. The V gene is TRBV2, the J gene TRBJ2-1; TRBD2 agrees at 9 bases. Germline CDR1 reads SNHLY; CDR2 reads FYNNEI. V was clipped by 8 bases and J by 4 bases; unmatched bases: 3. The CDR3 has 13 residues. CDR3 residues: CASSLAGYNEQFF. In DNA, the CDR3 is TGTGCCAGCTCCCTAGCGGGGTACAATGAGCAGTTCTTC.

This chain uses TRBV19 with TRBJ1-2, with 9 bases lining up with TRBD1. Germline trimming cut 9 bases from V and 3 bases from J; bases unmatched to any gene: 5. The CDR3 extends over 13 amino acids. The V gene's germline CDR1 is LNHDA and CDR2 SQIVND (reference sequence). The CDR3 sequence is CASLRTGDYGYTF. Here the CDR3 DNA reads TGTGCCAGCCTAAGGACAGGGGACTATGGCTACACCTTC.

This chain connects TRBV7-9 to TRBJ2-5, with D possibly matching TRBD1 (5 bases). Trimming stripped 5 bases from V and 3 bases from J, with 16 bases between. Germline CDR1 reads SEHNR; CDR2 reads FQNEAQ (reference sequence). This CDR3 contains 15 residues. The CDR3 here is CASSPQGKGEETQYF. The DNA of the CDR3 is TGTGCCAGCAGCCCCCAGGGTAAGGGCGAAGAGACCCAGTACTTC.

The chain carries TRBV7-2 and TRBJ2-7; D is possibly TRBD2 (7 bases). In germline, CDR1 is SGHTA, CDR2 FQGNSA. CDR3 size: 15 residues. V lost 5 bases, J lost 3 bases, and 17 bases lay in between. This chain's CDR3 is CASSLGGGQFYEQYF. The DNA of the CDR3 is TGTGCCAGCAGCCTAGGGGGGGGGCAGTTCTACGAGCAGTACTTC.

This chain links TRBV2 with TRBJ1-5; D gene uncertain. The ends were cut back, 4 bases at V and 6 bases at J, with 10 bases in the middle. This CDR3 comprises 13 residues. Germline assignment: CDR1 SNHLY and CDR2 FYNNEI. The CDR3 loop is CASSVPGIQPQHF. The CDR3, as DNA: TGTGCCAGCAGTGTCCCGGGGATTCAGCCCCAGCATTTT.

Of note for this clone: The same CDR3 arises from other DNA sequences in this sample as well. The V call is TRBV2, the J call TRBJ2-1; D is possibly TRBD1 (5 bases). The ends were cut back, 3 bases at V and 6 bases at J, with 9 bases in the middle. Germline V gene data show CDR1 as SNHLY and CDR2 as FYNNEI. CDR3 length: 13 residues. This CDR3 is CASSEQGFNEQFF. DNA for the CDR3: TGTGCCAGCAGTGAGCAGGGTTTCAATGAGCAGTTCTTC. Full variable domain (remainder filled in from reference TRBV2 and TRBJ2-1): EPEVTQTPSHQVTQMGQEVILRCVPISNHLYFYWYRQILGQKVEFLVSFYNNEISEKSEIFDDQFSVERPDGSNFTLKIRSTKLEDSAMYFCASSEQGFNEQFFGPGTRLTVL.

The chain combines TRBV10-3 with TRBJ2-1, with 9 bases matching TRBD2. CDR1 and CDR2 (germline): ENHRY, SYGVKD. With V trimmed by 4 bases and J by 7 bases, 5 bases remained unmatched. This CDR3 region has 14 residues. DNA for the CDR3: TGTGCCATCAGTGTAGCGGGGGTCACAAATGAGCAGTTCTTC. Protein product: CAISVAGVTNEQFF.